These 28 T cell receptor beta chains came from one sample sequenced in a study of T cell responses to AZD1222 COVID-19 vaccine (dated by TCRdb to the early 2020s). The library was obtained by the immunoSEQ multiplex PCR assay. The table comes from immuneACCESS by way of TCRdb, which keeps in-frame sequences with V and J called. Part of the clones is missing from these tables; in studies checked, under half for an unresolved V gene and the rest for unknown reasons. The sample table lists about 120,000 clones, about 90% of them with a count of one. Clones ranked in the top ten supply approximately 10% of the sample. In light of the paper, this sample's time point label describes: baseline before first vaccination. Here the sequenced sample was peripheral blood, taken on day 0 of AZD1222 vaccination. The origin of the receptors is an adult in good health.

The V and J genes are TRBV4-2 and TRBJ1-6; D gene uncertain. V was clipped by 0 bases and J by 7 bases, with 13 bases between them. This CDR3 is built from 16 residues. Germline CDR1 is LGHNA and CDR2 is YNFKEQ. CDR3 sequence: CASSQDFDPWNSPLHF. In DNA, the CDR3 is TGTGCCAGCAGCCAAGATTTCGACCCTTGGAATTCACCCCTCCACTTT.

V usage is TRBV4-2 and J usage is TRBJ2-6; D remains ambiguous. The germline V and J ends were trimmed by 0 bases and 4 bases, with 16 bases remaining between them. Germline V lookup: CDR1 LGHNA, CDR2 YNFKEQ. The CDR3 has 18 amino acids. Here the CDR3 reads CASSQDGQSSLGANVLTF. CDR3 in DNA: TGTGCCAGCAGCCAAGACGGCCAGTCCTCCCTCGGGGCCAACGTCCTGACTTTC.

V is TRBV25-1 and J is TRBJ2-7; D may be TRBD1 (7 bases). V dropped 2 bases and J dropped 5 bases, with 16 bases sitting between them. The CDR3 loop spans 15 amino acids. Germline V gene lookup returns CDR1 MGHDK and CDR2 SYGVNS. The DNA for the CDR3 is TGTGCCAGCAGTGAACCCCACAGGGGAGGCAACGAGCAGTACTTC. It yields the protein CASSEPHRGGNEQYF.

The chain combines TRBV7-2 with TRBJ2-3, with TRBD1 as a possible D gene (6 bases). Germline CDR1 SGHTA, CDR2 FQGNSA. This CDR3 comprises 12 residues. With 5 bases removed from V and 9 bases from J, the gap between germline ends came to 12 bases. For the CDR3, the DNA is TGTGCCAGCAGCGTCCCGCAGGGGACGCAGTATTTT. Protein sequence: CASSVPQGTQYF.

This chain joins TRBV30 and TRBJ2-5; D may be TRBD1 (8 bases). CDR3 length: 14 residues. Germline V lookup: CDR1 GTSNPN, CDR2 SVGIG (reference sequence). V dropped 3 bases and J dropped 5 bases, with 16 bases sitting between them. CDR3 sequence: CAWSWNRGGETQYF. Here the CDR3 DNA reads TGTGCCTGGAGCTGGAACAGGGGGGGGGAGACCCAGTACTTC.

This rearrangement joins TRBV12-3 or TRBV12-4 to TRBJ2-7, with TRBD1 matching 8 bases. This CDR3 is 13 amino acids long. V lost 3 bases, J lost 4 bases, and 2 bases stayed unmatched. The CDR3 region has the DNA TGTGCCAGCAGTTTGAACAGGGGGTACGAGCAGTACTTC. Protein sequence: CASSLNRGYEQYF.

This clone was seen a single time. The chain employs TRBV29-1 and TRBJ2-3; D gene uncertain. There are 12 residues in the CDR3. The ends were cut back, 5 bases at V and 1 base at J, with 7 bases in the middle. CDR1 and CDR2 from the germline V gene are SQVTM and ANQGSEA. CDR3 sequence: CSVLRGTDTQYF. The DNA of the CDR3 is TGCAGCGTTTTGCGCGGCACAGATACGCAGTATTTT.

This CDR3 is CASSYSTSISYEQYF. CDR3 bases: TGTGCCAGCAGTTACTCTACGAGCATAAGCTACGAGCAGTACTTC. The rearrangement joins TRBV6-5 to TRBJ2-7; D is unclear. Germline V gives CDR1 MNHEY, CDR2 SVGAGI. CDR3 size: 15 residues. V was trimmed by 0 bases and J by 3 bases, leaving 12 bases between them.

CDR3 in DNA: TGTGCCAGCAGCTCAGGACGGCTCCAAGAGACCCAGTACTTC. It yields the protein CASSSGRLQETQYF. V and J are TRBV7-9 and TRBJ2-5; no definite D call. The CDR3 covers 14 residues. Germline CDR1 and CDR2: SEHNR and FQNEAQ (reference sequence). Between the trimmed V and J ends, which lost 4 bases and 1 base, there was a span of 10 bases.

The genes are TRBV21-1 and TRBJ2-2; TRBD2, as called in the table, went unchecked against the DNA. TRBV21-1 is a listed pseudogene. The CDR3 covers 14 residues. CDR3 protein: CASSKSEPYGELFF. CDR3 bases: TGTGCCAGCAGCAAATCCGAGCCGTACGGGGAGCTGTTTTTT.

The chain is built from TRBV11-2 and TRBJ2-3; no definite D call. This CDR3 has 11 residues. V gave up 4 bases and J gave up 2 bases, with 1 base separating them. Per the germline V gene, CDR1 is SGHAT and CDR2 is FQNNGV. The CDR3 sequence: CASSYTDTQYF. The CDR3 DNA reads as TGTGCCAGCAGCTACACAGATACGCAGTATTTT.

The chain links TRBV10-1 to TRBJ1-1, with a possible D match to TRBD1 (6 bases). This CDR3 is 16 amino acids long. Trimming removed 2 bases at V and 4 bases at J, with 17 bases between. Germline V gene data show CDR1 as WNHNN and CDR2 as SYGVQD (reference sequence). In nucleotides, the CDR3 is TGCGCCAGCAGTGAGGCCGCATCTACAGGGCTCACTGAAGCTTTCTTT. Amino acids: CASSEAASTGLTEAFF.

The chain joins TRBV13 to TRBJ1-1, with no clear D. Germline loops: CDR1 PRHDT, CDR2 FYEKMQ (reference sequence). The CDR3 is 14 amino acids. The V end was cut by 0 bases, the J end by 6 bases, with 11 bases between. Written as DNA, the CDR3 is TGTGCCAGCAGCTTAGGGAATGGATTGCCTGAAGCTTTCTTT. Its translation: CASSLGNGLPEAFF. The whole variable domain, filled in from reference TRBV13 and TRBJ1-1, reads AAGVIQSPRHLIKEKRETATLKCYPIPRHDTVYWYQQGPGQDPQFLISFYEKMQSDKGSIPDRFSAQQFSDYHSELNMSSLELGDSALYFCASSLGNGLPEAFFGQGTRLTVV.

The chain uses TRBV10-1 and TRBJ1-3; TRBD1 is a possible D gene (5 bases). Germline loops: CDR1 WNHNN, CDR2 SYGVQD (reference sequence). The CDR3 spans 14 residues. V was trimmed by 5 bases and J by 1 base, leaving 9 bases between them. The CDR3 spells CASSPGTSGNTIYF. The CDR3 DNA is TGCGCCAGCAGTCCCGGGACTTCTGGAAACACCATATATTTT.

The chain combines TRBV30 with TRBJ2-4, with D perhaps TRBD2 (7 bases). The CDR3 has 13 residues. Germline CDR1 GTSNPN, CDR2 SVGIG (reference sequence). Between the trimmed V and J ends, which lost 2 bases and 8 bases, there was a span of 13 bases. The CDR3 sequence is CAWSRRGAYIQYF. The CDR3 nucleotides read TGTGCCTGGAGTCGCCGGGGGGCGTACATTCAGTACTTC. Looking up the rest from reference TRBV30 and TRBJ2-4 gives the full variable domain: SQTIHQWPATLVQPVGSPLSLECTVEGTSNPNLYWYRQAAGRGLQLLFYSVGIGQISSEVPQNLSASRPQDRQFILSSKKLLLSDSGFYLCAWSRRGAYIQYFGAGTRLSVL.

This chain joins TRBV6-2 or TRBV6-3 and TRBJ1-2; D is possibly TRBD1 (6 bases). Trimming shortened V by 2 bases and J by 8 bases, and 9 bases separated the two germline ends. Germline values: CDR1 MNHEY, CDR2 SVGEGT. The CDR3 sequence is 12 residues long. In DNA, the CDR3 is TGTGCCAGCAGTTACAGCCAGGGGGGCTACACCTTC. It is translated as CASSYSQGGYTF.

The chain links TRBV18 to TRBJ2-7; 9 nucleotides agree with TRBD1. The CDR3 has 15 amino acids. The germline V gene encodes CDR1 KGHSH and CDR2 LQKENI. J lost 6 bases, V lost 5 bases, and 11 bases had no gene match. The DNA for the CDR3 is TGTGCCAGCTCAGCAACGTGGGACAGGGTTATCGAGCAGTACTTC. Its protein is CASSATWDRVIEQYF. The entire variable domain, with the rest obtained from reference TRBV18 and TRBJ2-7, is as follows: NAGVMQNPRHLVRRRGQEARLRCSPMKGHSHVYWYRQLPEEGLKFMVYLQKENIIDESGMPKERFSAEFPKEGPSILRIQQVVRGDSAAYFCASSATWDRVIEQYFGPGTRLTVT.

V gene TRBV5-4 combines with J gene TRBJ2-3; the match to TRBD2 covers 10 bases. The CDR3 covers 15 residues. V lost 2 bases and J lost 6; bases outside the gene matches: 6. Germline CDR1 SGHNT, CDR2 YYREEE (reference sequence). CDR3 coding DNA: TGTGCCAGCAGCTTCGGTTCTAGCGGGAGTGATACGCAGTATTTT. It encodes CASSFGSSGSDTQYF.

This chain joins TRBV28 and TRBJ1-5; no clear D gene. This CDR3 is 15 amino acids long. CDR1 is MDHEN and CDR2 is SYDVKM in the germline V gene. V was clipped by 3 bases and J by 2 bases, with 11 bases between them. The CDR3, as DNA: TGTGCCAGCAGTTTCGGCAACGGGGGCAATCAGCCCCAGCATTTT. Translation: CASSFGNGGNQPQHF.

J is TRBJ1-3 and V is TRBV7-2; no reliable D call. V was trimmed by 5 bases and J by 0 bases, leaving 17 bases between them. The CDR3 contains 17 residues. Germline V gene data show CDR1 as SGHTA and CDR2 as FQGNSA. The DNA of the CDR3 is TGTGCCAGCAGCCTCCAATCCCCTCGGAACTCTGGAAACACCATATATTTT. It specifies CASSLQSPRNSGNTIYF.

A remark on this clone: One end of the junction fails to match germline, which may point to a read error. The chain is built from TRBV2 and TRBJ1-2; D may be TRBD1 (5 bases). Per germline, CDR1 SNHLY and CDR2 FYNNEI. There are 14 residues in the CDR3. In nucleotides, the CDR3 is TGTGCCAGCAATGAAGGGGATACCAACTATGGCTACACCTTC. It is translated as CASNEGDTNYGYTF.

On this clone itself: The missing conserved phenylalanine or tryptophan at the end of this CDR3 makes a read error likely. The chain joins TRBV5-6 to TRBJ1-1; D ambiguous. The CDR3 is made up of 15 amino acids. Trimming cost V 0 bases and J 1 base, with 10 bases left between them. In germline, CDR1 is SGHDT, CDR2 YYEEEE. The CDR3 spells CASSLARMGNTEAFL. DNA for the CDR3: TGTGCCAGCAGCTTGGCGCGCATGGGGAACACTGAAGCTTTCCTT.

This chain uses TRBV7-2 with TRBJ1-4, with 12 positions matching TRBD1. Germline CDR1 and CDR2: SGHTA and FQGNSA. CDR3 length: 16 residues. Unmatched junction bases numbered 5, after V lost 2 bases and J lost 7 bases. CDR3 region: CASSLIGTGGLEKLFF. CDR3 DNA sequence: TGTGCCAGCAGCTTAATCGGGACAGGGGGCCTTGAAAAACTGTTTTTT. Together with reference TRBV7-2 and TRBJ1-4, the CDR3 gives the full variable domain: GAGVSQSPSNKVTEKGKDVELRCDPISGHTALYWYRQSLGQGLEFLIYFQGNSAPDKSGLPSDRFSAERTGGSVSTLTIQRTQQEDSAVYLCASSLIGTGGLEKLFFGSGTQLSVL.

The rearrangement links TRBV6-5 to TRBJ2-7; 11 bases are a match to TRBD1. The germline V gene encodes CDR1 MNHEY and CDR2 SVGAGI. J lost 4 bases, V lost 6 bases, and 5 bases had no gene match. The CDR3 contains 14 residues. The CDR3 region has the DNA TGTGCCAGCAGCCGGGACAGGGGGTTGTACGAGCAGTACTTC. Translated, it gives CASSRDRGLYEQYF.

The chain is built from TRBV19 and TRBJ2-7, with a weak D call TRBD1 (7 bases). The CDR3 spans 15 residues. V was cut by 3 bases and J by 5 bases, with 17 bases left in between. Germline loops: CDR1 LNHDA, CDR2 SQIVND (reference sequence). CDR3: CASSIRQGGFHEQYF. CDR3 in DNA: TGTGCCAGTAGTATTCGGCAGGGGGGTTTCCACGAGCAGTACTTC.

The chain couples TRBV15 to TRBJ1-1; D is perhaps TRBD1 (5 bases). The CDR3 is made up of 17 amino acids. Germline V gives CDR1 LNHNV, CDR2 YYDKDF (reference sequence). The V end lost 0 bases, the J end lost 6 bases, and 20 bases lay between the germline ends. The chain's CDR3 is CATSRDVGRGVGAEAFF. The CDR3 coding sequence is TGTGCCACCAGCAGAGATGTGGGACGTGGTGTGGGGGCTGAAGCTTTCTTT. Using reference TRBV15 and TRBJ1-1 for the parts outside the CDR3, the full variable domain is DAMVIQNPRYQVTQFGKPVTLSCSQTLNHNVMYWYQQKSSQAPKLLFHYYDKDFNNEADTPDNFQSRRPNTSFCFLDIRSPGLGDTAMYLCATSRDVGRGVGAEAFFGQGTRLTVV.

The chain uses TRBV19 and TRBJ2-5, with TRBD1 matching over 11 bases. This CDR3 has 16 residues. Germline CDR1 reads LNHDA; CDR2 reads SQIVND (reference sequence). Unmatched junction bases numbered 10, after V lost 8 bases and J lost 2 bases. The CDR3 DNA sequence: TGTGCCAGTGGACGCCCGGGACAGGGGGGACAAGAGACCCAGTACTTC. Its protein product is CASGRPGQGGQETQYF.

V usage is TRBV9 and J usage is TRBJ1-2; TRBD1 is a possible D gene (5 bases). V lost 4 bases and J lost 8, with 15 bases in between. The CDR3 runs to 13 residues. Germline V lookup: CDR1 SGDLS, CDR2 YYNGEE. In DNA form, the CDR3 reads TGTGCCAGCAGCCAGGCCCAGGGCTGGGGCTACACCTTC. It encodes CASSQAQGWGYTF. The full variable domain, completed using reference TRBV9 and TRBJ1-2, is DSGVTQTPKHLITATGQRVTLRCSPRSGDLSVYWYQQSLDQGLQFLIQYYNGEERAKGNILERFSAQQFPDLHSELNLSSLELGDSALYFCASSQAQGWGYTFGSGTRLTVV.